The next 24 T cell receptor beta chains were all read from a single sample in a study of blood T cell repertoires in COVID-19. Generated by immunoSEQ multiplex PCR, the TCRdb table keeps only in-frame clones and is missing some. Of around 320,000 clones listed, 88% are singletons. The sequencing sample was made of peripheral blood. These receptors came from a woman between 25 and 40 years old who had recovered from COVID-19.

The chain employs TRBV30 and TRBJ2-7; the D gene is possibly TRBD2 (5 bases). From germline, CDR1 is GTSNPN and CDR2 SVGIG (reference sequence). The ends were cut back, 2 bases at V and 2 bases at J, with 16 bases in the middle. The length of the CDR3 is 15 residues. The CDR3 is CAWSPPRARTYEQYF. In DNA form, the CDR3 reads TGTGCCTGGAGTCCCCCGAGGGCCCGAACCTACGAGCAGTACTTC.

This clone was found once. This chain connects TRBV28 to TRBJ1-2, with 9 bases matching TRBD1. This CDR3 has 14 residues. Germline V gives CDR1 MDHEN, CDR2 SYDVKM. Trimming removed 5 bases from V and 7 bases from J; junction bases left unmatched: 8. CDR3 in DNA: TGTGCCAGCAGTCCCTGGACAGGGGATGGTGGCTACACCTTC. The encoded protein is CASSPWTGDGGYTF.

The chain recombines TRBV7-2 with TRBJ2-3, with a weak D call TRBD2 (6 bases). Germline lookup yields CDR1 SGHTA and CDR2 FQGNSA. CDR3 size: 14 residues. V was pared by 5 bases and J by 2 bases, with 11 bases between. Here the CDR3 reads CASSRSGYTDTQYF. In DNA, the CDR3 is TGTGCCAGCAGCCGTAGCGGTTACACAGATACGCAGTATTTT.

The chain links TRBV6-6 to TRBJ1-5, with a weak D call TRBD1 (6 bases). Trimming stripped 0 bases from V and 7 bases from J, with 10 bases between. This CDR3 region has 14 residues. Germline loops: CDR1 MNHNY, CDR2 SVGAGI (reference sequence). The CDR3 region has the DNA TGTGCCAGCAGTTACTCAGGGGGTCGCCAGCCCCAGCATTTT. Protein product: CASSYSGGRQPQHF.

This clone was picked up one time. The chain combines TRBV19 with TRBJ2-5, with TRBD1 identical over 8 bases. The CDR3 is made up of 13 amino acids. The ends lost 2 bases at V and 7 bases at J; junction bases unmatched: 3. CDR1 is LNHDA, CDR2 SQIVND, per germline (reference sequence). The CDR3 nucleotides read TGTGCCAGTAGTATACAGGGGGCTGGGACCCAGTACTTC. Protein product: CASSIQGAGTQYF. Together with reference TRBV19 and TRBJ2-5, the CDR3 gives the full variable domain: DGGITQSPKYLFRKEGQNVTLSCEQNLNHDAMYWYRQDPGQGLRLIYYSQIVNDFQKGDIAEGYSVSREKKESFPLTVTSAQKNPTAFYLCASSIQGAGTQYFGPGTRLLVL.

The V gene is TRBV4-1, the J gene TRBJ1-3, with 7 bases matching TRBD1. Trimming took 1 base from V and 8 from J; bases not matched to a gene: 11. Germline V gene data show CDR1 as MGHRA and CDR2 as YSYEKL. This CDR3 spans 16 amino acids. CDR3 residues: CASSQGPQGWGDTIYF. The DNA for the CDR3 is TGCGCCAGCAGCCAAGGTCCACAGGGGTGGGGAGACACCATATATTTT.

The chain carries TRBV28 and TRBJ1-6; D not certain. Per germline, CDR1 MDHEN and CDR2 SYDVKM. CDR3 length: 18 amino acids. Deletions cut 4 bases from V and 0 bases from J, with 16 bases between. The CDR3 region is CASSSSEYGSSYNSPLHF. CDR3 bases: TGTGCCAGCAGTTCCTCTGAGTACGGGAGCTCCTATAATTCACCCCTCCACTTT.

CDR3 in amino acids: CASSLQGDSPLHF. In DNA form, the CDR3 reads TGTGCCAGTAGTCTCCAGGGGGATTCACCCCTCCACTTT. This chain uses TRBV19 with TRBJ1-6; 7 bases are a match to TRBD1. The V gene's germline CDR1 is LNHDA and CDR2 SQIVND (reference sequence). Losses at the gene ends were 5 bases for V and 8 bases for J; bases not matched to a gene: 3. CDR3 length: 13 residues.

This clone has only a few counts. This chain uses TRBV25-1 with TRBJ1-2; 7 nucleotides match TRBD1. The V gene's germline CDR1 is MGHDK and CDR2 SYGVNS. The V and J ends lost 3 bases and 5 bases, in that order; junction bases with no gene match: 9. The CDR3 has 15 amino acids. The CDR3 coding sequence is TGTGCCAGCAGTGACCTAACCGGGACAGTTTATGGCTACACCTTC. It encodes CASSDLTGTVYGYTF.

The chain carries TRBV9 and TRBJ2-5, with 11 bases lining up with TRBD2. Trimming cost V 1 base and J 5 bases; bases outside gene matches: 4. CDR1 SGDLS and CDR2 YYNGEE come from the germline V gene. This CDR3 region has 15 residues. CDR3 loop: CASSVSPSGGETQYF. The CDR3 region has the DNA TGTGCCAGCAGCGTATCCCCTAGCGGGGGGGAGACCCAGTACTTC.

The chain joins TRBV10-2 to TRBJ2-1, with D possibly matching TRBD1 (6 bases). The CDR3 is 15 residues long. V gave up 9 bases and J gave up 5 bases, with 20 bases separating them. Germline CDR1 and CDR2: WSHSY and SAAADI. The CDR3 bases are TGCGCCAGTCTACAGATCCGGGACAAAAACAATGAGCAGTTCTTC. This encodes CASLQIRDKNNEQFF.

V and J are TRBV29-1 and TRBJ2-7; D is possibly TRBD2 (6 bases). The CDR3 loop spans 12 amino acids. V lost 6 bases, J lost 4 bases, and 13 bases lay in between. CDR1 is SQVTM and CDR2 is ANQGSEA in the germline V gene. The CDR3 DNA reads TGCAGCGTGGGGGACTCGGGTTACGAGCAGTACTTC. Translated, it gives CSVGDSGYEQYF.

This sequence joins TRBV4-2 and TRBJ1-1, with a tentative D call TRBD1 (6 bases). The CDR3 runs to 14 residues. CDR1 and CDR2 from the germline V gene are LGHNA and YNFKEQ. Trimming shortened V by 3 bases and J by 2 bases, and 10 bases separated the two germline ends. The CDR3 DNA reads TGTGCCAGCAGCCACAAGGACAGAAACACTGAAGCTTTCTTT. Its protein is CASSHKDRNTEAFF.

Regarding this clone: Given a much more abundant clone one base away, this may be a read error. The CDR3 DNA is TGTGCCAGCAGCTCGGACAGGGGCTACGAGCAGTACTTC. Its translation is CASSSDRGYEQYF. This sequence joins TRBV12-3 or TRBV12-4 and TRBJ2-7, with 9 bases aligning to TRBD1. Trimming took 6 bases from V and 3 from J; bases not matched to a gene: 3. The CDR3 loop spans 13 amino acids.

This rearrangement joins TRBV2 to TRBJ1-1; TRBD1 matches at 7 bases. Germline lookup yields CDR1 SNHLY and CDR2 FYNNEI. CDR3 length equals 15 residues. V was pared by 6 bases and J by 1 base, with 8 bases of the junction left unmatched. The CDR3 DNA is TGTGCCAGCAGAAGTAGACAGGGCCCGAACACTGAAGCTTTCTTT. Translation gives CASRSRQGPNTEAFF.

V and J are TRBV18 and TRBJ1-2, with 7 bases matching TRBD1. The length of the CDR3 is 15 residues. The V and J ends lost 3 bases and 3 bases, in that order; junction bases with no gene match: 7. Germline V gene data show CDR1 as KGHSH and CDR2 as LQKENI. The DNA for the CDR3 is TGTGCCAGCTCACCCGCGACAGGGAAGGACTATGGCTACACCTTC. Protein: CASSPATGKDYGYTF.

The chain links TRBV27 to TRBJ1-5; D perhaps matches TRBD1 (5 bases). The V and J ends lost 5 bases and 3 bases respectively, with 14 bases between them. Per germline, CDR1 MNHEY and CDR2 SMNVEV (reference sequence). This CDR3 is 15 amino acids long. The CDR3 bases are TGTGCCAGCAGTGGGGACTGGAGCAACAATCAGCCCCAGCATTTT. Translated, it gives CASSGDWSNNQPQHF.

V is TRBV28 and J is TRBJ1-1, with 8 bases fitting TRBD1. The ends lost 5 bases at V and 2 bases at J; junction bases unmatched: 10. CDR3 length equals 16 residues. CDR1 MDHEN and CDR2 SYDVKM come from the germline V gene. CDR3 sequence: CASSRISGTGNTEAFF. The CDR3 bases are TGTGCCAGCAGTCGAATTTCCGGGACAGGTAACACTGAAGCTTTCTTT.

This chain uses TRBV6-5 with TRBJ2-7; D not resolved. The ends were cut back, 0 bases at V and 0 bases at J, with 6 bases in the middle. CDR3 length: 14 amino acids. Germline CDR1 MNHEY, CDR2 SVGAGI. The CDR3 DNA is TGTGCCAGCAGTTACTCGCAGGTCTCCTACGAGCAGTACTTC. Translated: CASSYSQVSYEQYF.

This clone has just one count. V and J are TRBV5-1 and TRBJ2-1; D is possibly TRBD1 (5 bases). The CDR3 has 13 amino acids. The V gene lost 0 bases and the J gene lost 7 bases, with 8 bases spanning the gap. The germline V gene has CDR1 SGHRS and CDR2 YFSETQ. As DNA, the CDR3 is TGCGCCAGCAGCTTGGGACAGCTAAATGAGCAGTTCTTC. Translation gives CASSLGQLNEQFF. The full variable domain, rest sourced from reference TRBV5-1 and TRBJ2-1, is KAGVTQTPRYLIKTRGQQVTLSCSPISGHRSVSWYQQTPGQGLQFLFEYFSETQRNKGNFPGRFSGRQFSNSRSEMNVSTLELGDSALYLCASSLGQLNEQFFGPGTRLTVL.

This clone has only a few counts. The CDR3 reads CASSLVAGEKLFF. The CDR3 DNA is TGTGCCAGCAGCTTGGTAGCGGGAGAAAAACTGTTTTTT. The V call is TRBV5-4, the J call TRBJ1-4; D gene uncertain. Germline lookup yields CDR1 SGHNT and CDR2 YYREEE (reference sequence). This CDR3 contains 13 residues. Trimming removed 0 bases from V and 8 bases from J, with 8 bases in between.

The genes are TRBV5-6 and TRBJ1-2, with 11 bases identical to TRBD1. Trimming cost V 3 bases and J 8 bases; bases outside gene matches: 0. CDR1 is SGHDT, CDR2 YYEEEE, per germline. This CDR3 comprises 12 residues. For the CDR3, the DNA is TGTGCCAGCAGCTGGACAGGGGGCGGCTACACCTTC. Encoded protein: CASSWTGGGYTF.

The chain carries TRBV5-6 and TRBJ2-3, with 9 bases lining up with TRBD1. The CDR3 totals 17 residues. Germline CDR1 and CDR2: SGHDT and YYEEEE. V was pared by 2 bases and J by 4 bases, with 11 bases of the junction left unmatched. The CDR3 spells CASSFGTGWGQADTQYF. CDR3 nucleotides: TGTGCCAGCAGCTTCGGGACAGGGTGGGGACAAGCAGATACGCAGTATTTT.

V is TRBV18 and J is TRBJ2-3; TRBD2 might be the D (6 bases). Germline V CDR1 and CDR2: KGHSH, LQKENI. V was trimmed by 3 bases and J by 6 bases, leaving 16 bases between them. This CDR3 comprises 15 residues. CDR3 bases: TGTGCCAGCTCACCGGCGGGGCCCGTTCGTGATACGCAGTATTTT. This codes for CASSPAGPVRDTQYF.